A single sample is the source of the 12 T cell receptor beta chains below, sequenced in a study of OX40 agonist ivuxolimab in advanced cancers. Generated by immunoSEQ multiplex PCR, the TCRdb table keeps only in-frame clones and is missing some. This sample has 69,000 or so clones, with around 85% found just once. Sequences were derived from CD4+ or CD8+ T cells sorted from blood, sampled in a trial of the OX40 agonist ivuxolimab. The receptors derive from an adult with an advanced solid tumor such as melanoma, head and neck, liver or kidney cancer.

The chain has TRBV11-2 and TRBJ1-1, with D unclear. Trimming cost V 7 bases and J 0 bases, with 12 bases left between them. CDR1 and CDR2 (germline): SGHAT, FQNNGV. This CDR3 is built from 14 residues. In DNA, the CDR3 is TGTGCCAGCAAAAGCGGACGTCTGAACACTGAAGCTTTCTTT. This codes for CASKSGRLNTEAFF. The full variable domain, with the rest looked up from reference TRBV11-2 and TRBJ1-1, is EAGVAQSPRYKIIEKRQSVAFWCNPISGHATLYWYQQILGQGPKLLIQFQNNGVVDDSQLPKDRFSAERLKGVDSTLKIQPAKLEDSAVYLCASKSGRLNTEAFFGQGTRLTVV.

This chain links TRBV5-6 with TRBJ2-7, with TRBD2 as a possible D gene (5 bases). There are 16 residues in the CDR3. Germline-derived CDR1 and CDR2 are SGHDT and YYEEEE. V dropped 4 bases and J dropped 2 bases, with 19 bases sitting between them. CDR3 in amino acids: CASSTTEGGTPYEQYF. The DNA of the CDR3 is TGTGCCAGCAGCACAACAGAGGGCGGCACCCCCTACGAGCAGTACTTC.

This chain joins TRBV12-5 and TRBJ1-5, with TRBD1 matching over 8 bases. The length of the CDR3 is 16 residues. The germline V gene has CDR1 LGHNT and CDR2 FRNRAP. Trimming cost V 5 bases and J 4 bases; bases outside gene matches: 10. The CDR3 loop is CASGGSSGTGNQPQHF. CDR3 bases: TGTGCTAGTGGTGGCTCCTCCGGGACAGGAAATCAGCCCCAGCATTTT. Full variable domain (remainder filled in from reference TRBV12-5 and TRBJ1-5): DARVTQTPRHKVTEMGQEVTMRCQPILGHNTVFWYRQTMMQGLELLAYFRNRAPLDDSGMPKDRFSAEMPDATLATLKIQPSEPRDSAVYFCASGGSSGTGNQPQHFGDGTRLSIL.

In DNA, the CDR3 is TGTGCCAGCAGGATGAGGGGGACCCGGGAGTCGTATTTT. This translates into CASRMRGTRESYF. The V and J genes are TRBV5-4 and TRBJ2-3, with D possibly being TRBD1 or TRBD2 (6 bases each). The germline V gene encodes CDR1 SGHNT and CDR2 YYREEE (reference sequence). V lost 5 bases and J 14 bases, leaving 21 bases between the germline ends. The CDR3 sequence is 13 residues long.

CDR3 sequence (DNA): TGTGCCAGCAGCTTAATGAGATCTCAAGAGACCCAGTACTTC. It is translated as CASSLMRSQETQYF. V and J are TRBV11-1 and TRBJ2-5; no definite D call. The V end was cut by 2 bases, the J end by 2 bases, with 9 bases between. The CDR3 spans 14 residues. Germline CDR1 reads SGHAT; CDR2 reads FQDESV (reference sequence).

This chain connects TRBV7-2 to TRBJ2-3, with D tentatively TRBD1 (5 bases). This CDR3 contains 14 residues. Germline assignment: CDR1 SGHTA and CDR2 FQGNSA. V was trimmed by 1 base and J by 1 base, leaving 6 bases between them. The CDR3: CASSLEQGTDTQYF. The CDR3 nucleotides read TGTGCCAGCAGCTTAGAACAGGGCACAGATACGCAGTATTTT.

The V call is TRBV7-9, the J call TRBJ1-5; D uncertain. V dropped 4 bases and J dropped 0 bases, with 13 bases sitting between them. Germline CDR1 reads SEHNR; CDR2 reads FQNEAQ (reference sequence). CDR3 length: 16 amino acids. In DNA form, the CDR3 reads TGTGCCAGCAGCTCATGGGGTATCGGTAGCAATCAGCCCCAGCATTTT. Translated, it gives CASSSWGIGSNQPQHF.

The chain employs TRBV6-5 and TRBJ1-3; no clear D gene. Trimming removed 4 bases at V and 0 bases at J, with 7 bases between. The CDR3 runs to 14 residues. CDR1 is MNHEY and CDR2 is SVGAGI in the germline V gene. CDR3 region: CASSSWSSGNTIYF. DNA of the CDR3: TGTGCCAGCAGTTCCTGGAGCTCTGGAAACACCATATATTTT.

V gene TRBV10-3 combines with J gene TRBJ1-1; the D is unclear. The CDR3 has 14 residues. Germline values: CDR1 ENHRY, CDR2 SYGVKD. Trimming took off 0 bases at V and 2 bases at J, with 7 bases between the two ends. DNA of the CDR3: TGTGCCATCAGTGAGTCGACAAGTAACACTGAAGCTTTCTTT. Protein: CAISESTSNTEAFF.

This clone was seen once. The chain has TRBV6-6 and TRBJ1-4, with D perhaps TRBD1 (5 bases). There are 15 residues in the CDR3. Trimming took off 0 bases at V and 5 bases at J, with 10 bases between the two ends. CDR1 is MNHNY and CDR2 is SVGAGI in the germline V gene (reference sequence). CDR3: CASSYSRGYNEKLFF. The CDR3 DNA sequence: TGTGCCAGCAGTTACTCGAGGGGTTACAATGAAAAACTGTTTTTT.

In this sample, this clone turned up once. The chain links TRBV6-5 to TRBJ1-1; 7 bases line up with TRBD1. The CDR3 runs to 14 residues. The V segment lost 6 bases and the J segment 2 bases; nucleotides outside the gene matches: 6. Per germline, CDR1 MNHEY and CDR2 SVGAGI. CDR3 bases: TGTGCCAGCAGATGGGACAGACATAACACTGAAGCTTTCTTT. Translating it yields CASRWDRHNTEAFF.

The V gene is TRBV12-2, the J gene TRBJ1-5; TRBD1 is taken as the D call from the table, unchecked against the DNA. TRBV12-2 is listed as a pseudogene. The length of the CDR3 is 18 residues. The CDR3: CASRFVGTGVSGNQPQHF. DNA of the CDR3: TGTGCAAGTCGCTTCGTGGGGACAGGGGTGTCAGGCAATCAGCCCCAGCATTTT.